The T cell receptor (beta chain) under discussion was sequenced for a study of blood T cells in healthy people across ages. Germline V gene sequence: CDR1 SGHTA, CDR2 FQGNSA. With V trimmed by 3 bases and J by 0 bases, 11 bases remained unmatched. The CDR3 totals 18 residues. This clonotype was seen once. Its antigen is not identified. The donors, aged 6 to 90, were healthy Caucasians from Russia. Broader study findings: A roughly linear fall in TCR beta diversity per million T cells was seen with increasing age.

Through a sample-barcoded 5' primer and a J-beta primer mix, a second PCR was run for 7 to 11 cycles. Every single cDNA molecule received a tag from a template-switch adaptor with 12 random nucleotides. MiXCR, applied by TCRdb to the 5' RACE reads, yields one record per CDR3 protein. The data hold about a million distinct CDR3 sequences, with roughly two fifths observed a single time. This receptor was identified in a man in his late teens or twenties in good health. Sequenced input: blood. The V and J genes are TRBV7-2 and TRBJ1-5, with TRBD1 identical over 7 bases. The DNA of the CDR3 is TGTGCCAGCAGCTTTCCTCCGACAGGGCCCATTAGCAATCAGCCCCAGCATTTT. Protein product: CASSFPPTGPISNQPQHF.